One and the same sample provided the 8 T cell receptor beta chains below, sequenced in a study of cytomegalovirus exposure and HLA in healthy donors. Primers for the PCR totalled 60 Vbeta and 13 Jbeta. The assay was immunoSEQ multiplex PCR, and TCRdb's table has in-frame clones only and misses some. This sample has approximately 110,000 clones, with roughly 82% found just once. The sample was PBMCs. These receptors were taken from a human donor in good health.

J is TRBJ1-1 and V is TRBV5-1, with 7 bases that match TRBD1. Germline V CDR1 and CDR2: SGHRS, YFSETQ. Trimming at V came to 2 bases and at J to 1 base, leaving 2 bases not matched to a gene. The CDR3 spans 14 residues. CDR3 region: CASSFQGENTEAFF. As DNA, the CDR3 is TGCGCCAGCAGCTTCCAGGGGGAGAACACTGAAGCTTTCTTT. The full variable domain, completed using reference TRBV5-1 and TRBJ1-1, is KAGVTQTPRYLIKTRGQQVTLSCSPISGHRSVSWYQQTPGQGLQFLFEYFSETQRNKGNFPGRFSGRQFSNSRSEMNVSTLELGDSALYLCASSFQGENTEAFFGQGTRLTVV.

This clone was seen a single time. The CDR3 coding sequence is TGTGCCAGCAGGCTAGCGGGGGTCTACAATGAGCAGTTCTTC. This sequence encodes CASRLAGVYNEQFF. The chain recombines TRBV28 with TRBJ2-1, with 10 positions matching TRBD2. Germline CDR1 MDHEN, CDR2 SYDVKM. The CDR3 has 14 amino acids. The ends lost 6 bases at V and 3 bases at J; junction bases unmatched: 2.

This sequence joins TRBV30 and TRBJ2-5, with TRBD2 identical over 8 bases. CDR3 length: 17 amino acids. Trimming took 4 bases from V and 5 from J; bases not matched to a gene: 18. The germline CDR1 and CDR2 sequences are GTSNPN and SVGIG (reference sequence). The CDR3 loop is CAWTPRGVAGWRETQYF. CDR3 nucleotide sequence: TGTGCCTGGACCCCCCGCGGTGTAGCGGGATGGAGGGAGACCCAGTACTTC.

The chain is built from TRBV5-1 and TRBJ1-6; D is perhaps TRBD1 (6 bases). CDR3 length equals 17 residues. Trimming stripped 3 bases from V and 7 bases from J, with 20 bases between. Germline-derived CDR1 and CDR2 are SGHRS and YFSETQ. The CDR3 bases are TGCGCCAGCAGCTGGGAAGGACTCGGACAGCTAAATTCACCCCTCCACTTT. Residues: CASSWEGLGQLNSPLHF.

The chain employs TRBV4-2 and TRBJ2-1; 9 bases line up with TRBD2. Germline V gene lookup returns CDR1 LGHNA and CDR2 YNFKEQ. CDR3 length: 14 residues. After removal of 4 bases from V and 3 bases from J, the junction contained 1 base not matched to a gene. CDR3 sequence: CASSLREGYNEQFF. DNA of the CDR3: TGTGCCAGCAGCCTGCGGGAGGGCTACAATGAGCAGTTCTTC.

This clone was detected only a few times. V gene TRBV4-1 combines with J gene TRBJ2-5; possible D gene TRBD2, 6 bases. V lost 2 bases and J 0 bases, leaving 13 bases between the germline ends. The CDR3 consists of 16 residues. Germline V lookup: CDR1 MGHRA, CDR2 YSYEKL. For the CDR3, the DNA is TGCGCCAGCAGCCAACCGGGGAGGAGAAACCAAGAGACCCAGTACTTC. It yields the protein CASSQPGRRNQETQYF.

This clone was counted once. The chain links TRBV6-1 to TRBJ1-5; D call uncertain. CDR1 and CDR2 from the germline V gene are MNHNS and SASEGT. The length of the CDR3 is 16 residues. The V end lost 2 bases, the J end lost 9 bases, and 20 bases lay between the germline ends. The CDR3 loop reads CASSEPGQTPASPQHF. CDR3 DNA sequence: TGTGCCAGCAGTGAACCTGGGCAGACCCCGGCCTCGCCCCAGCATTTT.

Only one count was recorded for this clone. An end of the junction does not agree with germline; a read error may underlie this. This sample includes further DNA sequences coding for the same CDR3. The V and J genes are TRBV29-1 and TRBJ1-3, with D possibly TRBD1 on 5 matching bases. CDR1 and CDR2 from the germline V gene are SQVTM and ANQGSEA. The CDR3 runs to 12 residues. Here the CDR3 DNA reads TGCAGCGTTCGGGACTCTGGAAACACCATATACTTT. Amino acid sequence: CSVRDSGNTIYF.